These 9 T cell receptor beta chains originate from one sample sequenced in a study of cytomegalovirus exposure and HLA in healthy donors. It was with 60 Vbeta and 13 Jbeta primers that the PCR ran. Profiling relied on immunoSEQ multiplex PCR, and the TCRdb table lists in-frame clones only, not all of them. The sample records roughly 200,000 clones, 80% to 90% being singletons. The sequenced sample consisted of PBMCs. The source is a woman aged 18-29 years in good health and CMV-seronegative.

The CDR3 nucleotides are TGTGCCAGCAGTCCTCAGGGATACGGGGAGCTGTTTTTT. This sequence encodes CASSPQGYGELFF. The rearrangement uses TRBV2 and TRBJ2-2; TRBD1 might be the D (5 bases). The V end was cut by 5 bases, the J end by 7 bases, with 11 bases between. Germline CDR1 is SNHLY and CDR2 is FYNNEI. CDR3 length: 13 amino acids.

V gene TRBV10-1 combines with J gene TRBJ1-1, with TRBD1 as a possible D gene (5 bases). The ends were cut back, 4 bases at V and 1 base at J, with 19 bases in the middle. Germline CDR1 is WNHNN and CDR2 is SYGVQD (reference sequence). The CDR3 length is 17 residues. The CDR3 loop is CASSALTLRGQNTEAFF. The CDR3 bases are TGCGCCAGCAGTGCACTAACCCTGCGGGGCCAGAACACTGAAGCTTTCTTT.

This chain uses TRBV6-4 with TRBJ2-3; maybe TRBD2 (6 bases). This CDR3 spans 14 amino acids. Germline-derived CDR1 and CDR2 are MRHNA and SNTAGT. Trimming shortened V by 4 bases and J by 4 bases, and 12 bases separated the two germline ends. Here the CDR3 reads CASSAGTGADTQYF. The CDR3 coding sequence is TGTGCCAGCAGTGCTGGGACTGGGGCAGATACGCAGTATTTT.

On this clone itself: The same CDR3 can be traced to other DNA sequences in this sample. The chain recombines TRBV4-3 with TRBJ2-2; no clear D. Germline V CDR1 and CDR2: LGHNA, YSLEER. The CDR3 contains 14 residues. V gave up 0 bases and J gave up 5 bases, with 7 bases separating them. The CDR3: CASSQDGGTGELFF. CDR3 nucleotide sequence: TGCGCCAGCAGCCAAGATGGCGGTACCGGGGAGCTGTTTTTT.

The count of this clone is one. This chain connects TRBV21-1 to TRBJ1-3. TRBV21-1 is marked as a pseudogene. The CDR3 is made up of 18 amino acids. The CDR3 here is CASSTIGRVTIVGNTIYF. CDR3 nucleotide sequence: TGTGCCAGCAGCACCATCGGCCGGGTGACGATTGTAGGAAACACCATATATTTT.

V gene TRBV15 combines with J gene TRBJ2-5; 7 bases fit TRBD2. The CDR3 length is 14 residues. The V and J ends lost 3 bases and 4 bases, in that order; junction bases with no gene match: 5. Germline assignment: CDR1 LNHNV and CDR2 YYDKDF (reference sequence). DNA for the CDR3: TGTGCCACCAGCAGCGGTACGGGGGGAGAGACCCAGTACTTC. It yields the protein CATSSGTGGETQYF.

The table lists this clone with a count of one. This chain links TRBV4-1 with TRBJ1-6, with D possibly being TRBD1 (5 bases). Germline CDR1 MGHRA, CDR2 YSYEKL. The CDR3 has 17 residues. V lost 1 base to trimming and J lost 5 bases, with 15 bases between them. The CDR3 bases are TGCGCCAGCAGCCAAGGGAGTGCCCGGGGGGATAATTCACCCCTCCACTTT. Translation: CASSQGSARGDNSPLHF.

The chain uses TRBV5-6 and TRBJ2-5, with 7 nucleotides matching TRBD1. CDR1 is SGHDT and CDR2 is YYEEEE in the germline V gene. This CDR3 comprises 14 residues. Germline trimming cut 4 bases from V and 6 bases from J; bases unmatched to any gene: 9. The CDR3 sequence is CASSPGQRLQTQYF. The CDR3 coding sequence is TGTGCCAGCAGCCCGGGACAGCGCCTTCAGACCCAGTACTTC.

The chain is built from TRBV6-5 and TRBJ2-1; possibly TRBD2 for D (6 bases). The CDR3 runs to 15 residues. Germline CDR1 reads MNHEY; CDR2 reads SVGAGI. V was clipped by 6 bases and J by 7 bases, with 19 bases between them. The CDR3 bases are TGTGCCAGCAGGGGGACTGGACCCGCTCGGAATGAGCAGTTCTTC. Amino acid sequence: CASRGTGPARNEQFF.